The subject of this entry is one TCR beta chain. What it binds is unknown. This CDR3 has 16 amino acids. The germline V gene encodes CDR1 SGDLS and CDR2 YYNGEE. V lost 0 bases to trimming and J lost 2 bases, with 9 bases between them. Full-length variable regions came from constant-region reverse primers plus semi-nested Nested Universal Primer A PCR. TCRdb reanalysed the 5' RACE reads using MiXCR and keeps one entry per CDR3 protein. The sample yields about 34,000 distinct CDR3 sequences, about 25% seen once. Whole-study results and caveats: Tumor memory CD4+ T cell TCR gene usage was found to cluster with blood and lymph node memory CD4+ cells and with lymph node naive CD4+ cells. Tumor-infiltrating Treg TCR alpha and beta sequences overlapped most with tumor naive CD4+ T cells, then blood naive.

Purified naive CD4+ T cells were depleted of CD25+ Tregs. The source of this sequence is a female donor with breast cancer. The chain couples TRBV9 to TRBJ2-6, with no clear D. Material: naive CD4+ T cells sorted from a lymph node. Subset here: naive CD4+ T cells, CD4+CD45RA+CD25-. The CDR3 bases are TGTGCCAGCAGCGTAGATAGAGAAGCTGGGGCCAACGTCCTGACTTTC. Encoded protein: CASSVDREAGANVLTF. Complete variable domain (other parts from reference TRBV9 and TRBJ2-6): DSGVTQTPKHLITATGQRVTLRCSPRSGDLSVYWYQQSLDQGLQFLIQYYNGEERAKGNILERFSAQQFPDLHSELNLSSLELGDSALYFCASSVDREAGANVLTFGAGSRLTVL.